This entry lists 4 T cell receptor beta chains sequenced from one sample in a study of blood T cell repertoires in COVID-19. The repertoire was sequenced with immunoSEQ multiplex PCR; TCRdb's copy has only in-frame clones and lacks some. The repertoire holds hundreds of thousands of clones, with 70% to 90% as singletons. Sample: PBMCs or T cells enriched from blood (not recorded which). The origin of the receptors is a woman aged 40 to 50 with acute COVID-19.

This chain links TRBV18 with TRBJ2-4; 10 nucleotides line up with TRBD2. After removal of 2 bases from V and 0 bases from J, the junction contained 10 bases not matched to a gene. The V gene's germline CDR1 is KGHSH and CDR2 LQKENI. The length of the CDR3 is 19 residues. The chain's CDR3 is CASSPLASGSLLAKNIQYF. The CDR3 DNA is TGTGCCAGCTCACCATTGGCTAGCGGGAGTCTATTAGCCAAAAACATTCAGTACTTC.

The chain is built from TRBV9 and TRBJ1-5, with TRBD1 as a possible D gene (5 bases). The germline CDR1 and CDR2 sequences are SGDLS and YYNGEE. Trimming took off 0 bases at V and 5 bases at J, with 9 bases between the two ends. The CDR3 has 14 amino acids. Written as DNA, the CDR3 is TGTGCCAGCAGCGTAGGGGCAGGGCATCAGCCCCAGCATTTT. This encodes CASSVGAGHQPQHF.

The chain employs TRBV5-8 and TRBJ2-2; the match to TRBD2 covers 13 bases. This CDR3 is built from 16 residues. J lost 6 bases, V lost 5 bases, and 7 bases had no gene match. The germline gives CDR1 SGHTS, CDR2 YDEGEE. The CDR3 DNA reads TGTGCCAGCAGTCGGACTAGCGGGAGTAGTTCCGGGGAGCTGTTTTTT. It specifies CASSRTSGSSSGELFF.

The chain uses TRBV15 and TRBJ2-1, with D maybe TRBD1 (6 bases). V was cut by 2 bases and J by 8 bases, with 10 bases left in between. CDR1 is LNHNV, CDR2 YYDKDF, per germline (reference sequence). CDR3 size: 13 residues. CDR3 in DNA: TGTGCCACCAGCAGACTCAGGGGCGATGAGCAGTTCTTC. It codes for CATSRLRGDEQFF.